A single count supports the clone carrying this TCR beta chain. Its antigen remains unidentified. Only in-frame clones appear in the TCRdb table, and some are missing; sequencing was by immunoSEQ multiplex PCR. The table records just over 25,000 clones, 75% to 90% of them present only once. The CDR3 extends over 13 amino acids. Per germline, CDR1 MDHEN and CDR2 SYDVKM. V dropped 5 bases and J dropped 0 bases, with 8 bases sitting between them. This entry comes from a study of lymphopenia after photon versus proton radiotherapy. Study-level results: In patients who died, overall survival fell as post-nadir TCR diversity dropped more.

This receptor was identified in a man younger than 45 with gastric cancer. This sample comprised peripheral blood, obtained from a patient treated with photon-based radiotherapy. The chain uses TRBV28 and TRBJ2-7, with no clear D. The CDR3 is CASSNSNSYEQYF. The DNA for the CDR3 is TGTGCCAGCAGTAACAGTAACTCCTACGAGCAGTACTTC.